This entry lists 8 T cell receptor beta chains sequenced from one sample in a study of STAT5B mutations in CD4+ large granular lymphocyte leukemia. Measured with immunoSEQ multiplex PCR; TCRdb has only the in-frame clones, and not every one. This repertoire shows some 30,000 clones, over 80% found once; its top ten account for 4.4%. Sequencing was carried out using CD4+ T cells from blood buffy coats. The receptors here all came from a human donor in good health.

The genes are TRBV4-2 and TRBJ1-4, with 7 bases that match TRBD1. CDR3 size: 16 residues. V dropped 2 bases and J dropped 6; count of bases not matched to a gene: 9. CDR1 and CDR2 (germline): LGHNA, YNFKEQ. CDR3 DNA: TGTGCCAGCAGCCAAATACAGGGGAAGGGGGATGAAAAACTGTTTTTT. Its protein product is CASSQIQGKGDEKLFF.

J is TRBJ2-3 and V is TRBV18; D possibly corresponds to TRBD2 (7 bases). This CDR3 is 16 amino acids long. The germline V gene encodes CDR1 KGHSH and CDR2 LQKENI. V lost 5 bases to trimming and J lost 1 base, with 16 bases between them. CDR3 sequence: CASSTSGGGGTDTQYF. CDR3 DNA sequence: TGTGCCAGCTCAACCAGCGGAGGGGGGGGCACAGATACGCAGTATTTT. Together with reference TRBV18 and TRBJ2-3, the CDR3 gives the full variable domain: NAGVMQNPRHLVRRRGQEARLRCSPMKGHSHVYWYRQLPEEGLKFMVYLQKENIIDESGMPKERFSAEFPKEGPSILRIQQVVRGDSAAYFCASSTSGGGGTDTQYFGPGTRLTVL.

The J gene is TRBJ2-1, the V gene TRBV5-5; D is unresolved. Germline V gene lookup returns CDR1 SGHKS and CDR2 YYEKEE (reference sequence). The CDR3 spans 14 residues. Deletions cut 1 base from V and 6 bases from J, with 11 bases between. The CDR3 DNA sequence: TGTGCCAGCAGCTTGATAACCAGCCCCAATGAGCAGTTCTTC. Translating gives CASSLITSPNEQFF. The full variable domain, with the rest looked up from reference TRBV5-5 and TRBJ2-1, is DAGVTQSPTHLIKTRGQQVTLRCSPISGHKSVSWYQQVLGQGPQFIFQYYEKEERGRGNFPDRFSARQFPNYSSELNVNALLLGDSALYLCASSLITSPNEQFFGPGTRLTVL.

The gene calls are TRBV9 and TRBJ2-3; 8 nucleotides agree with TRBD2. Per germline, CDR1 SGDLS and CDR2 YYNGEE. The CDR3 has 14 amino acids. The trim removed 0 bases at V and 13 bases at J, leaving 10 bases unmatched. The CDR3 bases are TGTGCCAGCAGCGTAGAACCCGGACTAGCTAATAAGTATTTT. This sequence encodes CASSVEPGLANKYF.

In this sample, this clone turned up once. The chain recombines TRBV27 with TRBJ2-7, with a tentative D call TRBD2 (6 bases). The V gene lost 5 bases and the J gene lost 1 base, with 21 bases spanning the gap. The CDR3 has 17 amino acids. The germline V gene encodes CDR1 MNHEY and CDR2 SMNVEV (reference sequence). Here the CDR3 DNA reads TGTGCCAGCAGTCTAAGTAGGAGGCGGGATGATTCCTACGAGCAGTACTTC. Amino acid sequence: CASSLSRRRDDSYEQYF.

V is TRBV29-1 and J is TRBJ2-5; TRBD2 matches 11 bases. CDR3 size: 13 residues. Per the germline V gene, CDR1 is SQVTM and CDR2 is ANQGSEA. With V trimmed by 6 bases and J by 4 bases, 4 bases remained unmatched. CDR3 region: CSVGLAGGETQYF. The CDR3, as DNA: TGCAGCGTAGGACTAGCGGGCGGAGAGACCCAGTACTTC.

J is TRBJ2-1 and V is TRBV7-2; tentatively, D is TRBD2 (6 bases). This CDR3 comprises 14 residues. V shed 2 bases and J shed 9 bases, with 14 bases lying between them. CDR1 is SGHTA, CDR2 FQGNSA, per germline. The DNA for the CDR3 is TGTGCCAGCAGCTTATCGGCGGGGAGGAGTGAGCAGTTCTTC. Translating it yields CASSLSAGRSEQFF.

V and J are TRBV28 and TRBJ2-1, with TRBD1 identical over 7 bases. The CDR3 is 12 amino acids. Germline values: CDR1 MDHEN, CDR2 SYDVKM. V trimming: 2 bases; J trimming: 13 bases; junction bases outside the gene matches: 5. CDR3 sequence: CASSLRQGSQFF. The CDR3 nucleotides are TGTGCCAGCAGTTTACGACAGGGATCTCAGTTCTTC.